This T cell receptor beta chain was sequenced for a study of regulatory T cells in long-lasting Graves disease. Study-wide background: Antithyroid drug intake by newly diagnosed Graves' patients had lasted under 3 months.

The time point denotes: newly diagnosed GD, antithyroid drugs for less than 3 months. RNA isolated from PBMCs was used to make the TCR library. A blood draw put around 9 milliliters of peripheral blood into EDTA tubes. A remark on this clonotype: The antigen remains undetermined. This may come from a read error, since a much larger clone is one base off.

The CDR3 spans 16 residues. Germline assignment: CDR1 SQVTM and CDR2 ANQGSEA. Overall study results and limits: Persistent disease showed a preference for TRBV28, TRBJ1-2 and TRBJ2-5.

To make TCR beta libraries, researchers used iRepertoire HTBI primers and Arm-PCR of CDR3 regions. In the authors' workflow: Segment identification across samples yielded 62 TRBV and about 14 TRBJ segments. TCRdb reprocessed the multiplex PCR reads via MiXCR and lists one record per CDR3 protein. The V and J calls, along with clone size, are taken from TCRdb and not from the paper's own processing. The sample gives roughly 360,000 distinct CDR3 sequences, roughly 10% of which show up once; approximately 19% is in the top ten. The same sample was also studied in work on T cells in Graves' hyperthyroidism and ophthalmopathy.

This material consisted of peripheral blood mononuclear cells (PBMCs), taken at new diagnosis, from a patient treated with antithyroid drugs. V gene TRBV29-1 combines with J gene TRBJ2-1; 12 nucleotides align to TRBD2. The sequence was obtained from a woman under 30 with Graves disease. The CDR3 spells CSAALRTSGNVNGQFF. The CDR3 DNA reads TGCAGCGCCGCCCTTCGGACTAGCGGGAATGTGAATGGGCAGTTCTTC.